This T cell receptor beta chain was captured in a study of T cell repertoires in cytomegalovirus infection. Study-wide background: CMV infection plus the matching HLA type was flagged by public TCR beta signatures.

This clonotype was seen at least ten times. The antigen is unknown. General study results and limits: Dominating the ex vivo response were TCR beta clonotypes that were CMV-specific and HLA-C-restricted.

Using its own MiXCR run on the reads, TCRdb lists one record per CDR3 protein. The sample includes 200,000 to 300,000 distinct CDR3 sequences, roughly 13% of them seen just once. Sequencing was done on a sample of PBMCs. The TCR sequence derives from a human donor in good health (CMV status not recorded). Some clones in this sample may be carry-over from other donors' samples.

DNA of the CDR3: TGTGCCAGCAGCTTAGTCACTAGCGGGGGGGGCTACGAGCAGTACTTC. Its translation: CASSLVTSGGGYEQYF. This chain joins TRBV7-2 and TRBJ2-7; TRBD2 matches 13 bases. CDR1 and CDR2 from the germline V gene are SGHTA and FQGNSA. This CDR3 region has 16 residues. Trimming removed 1 base from V and 3 bases from J; junction bases left unmatched: 3.